A single sample gave rise to the 29 T cell receptor beta chains below, sequenced in a study of human T cells and chemical hapten exposure. The time point is: patch test 2, 6 weeks after DPC sensitization. The treatment was: therapeutic diphenylcyclopropenone sensitization with weekly scalp DPC. From the RACE reads, TCRdb called clonotypes with MiXCR, one entry per CDR3 protein. Found here are roughly 380,000 distinct CDR3 sequences, over 6% of them singletons; the top ten hold about 5.4%. The sample here was whole blood, taken in connection with sensitization to the hapten diphenylcyclopropenone (DPC). The receptors shown here come from a woman under 30 with alopecia areata. Some clones in this sample may be carry-over from other donors' samples.

This clonotype was observed a few times. V and J are TRBV2 and TRBJ2-6; D call uncertain. Germline V gene sequence: CDR1 SNHLY, CDR2 FYNNEI. Trimming left V 2 bases short and J 0 bases short, with 5 bases between. The CDR3 consists of 15 residues. The CDR3: CASSEMSSGANVLTF. CDR3 bases: TGTGCCAGCAGTGAAATGTCCTCTGGGGCCAACGTCCTGACTTTC.

The rearrangement links TRBV4-2 to TRBJ2-1; the D gene is possibly TRBD1 (5 bases). Germline V gene sequence: CDR1 LGHNA, CDR2 YNFKEQ. The V end lost 2 bases, the J end lost 7 bases, and 12 bases lay between the germline ends. This CDR3 region has 14 residues. The CDR3: CASSQPTGRNEQFF. DNA for the CDR3: TGTGCCAGCAGCCAACCAACAGGAAGGAATGAGCAGTTCTTC.

This clonotype was counted between two and nine times. The chain couples TRBV5-4 to TRBJ2-6; no clear D. Trimming removed 6 bases at V and 3 bases at J, with 7 bases between. The CDR3 is 13 residues long. Germline CDR1 is SGHNT and CDR2 is YYREEE (reference sequence). The CDR3, as DNA: TGTGCCAGCACCTCATATGGGGCCAACGTCCTGACTTTC. Its translation: CASTSYGANVLTF.

This clonotype was detected ten times or more. The chain couples TRBV12-3 or TRBV12-4 to TRBJ1-5, with TRBD1 matching over 8 bases. After removal of 4 bases from V and 5 bases from J, the junction contained 7 bases not matched to a gene. This CDR3 spans 15 amino acids. CDR3 loop: CASSYGQGYDQPQHF. CDR3 nucleotide sequence: TGTGCCAGCAGTTACGGACAGGGTTACGATCAGCCCCAGCATTTT.

This clonotype was seen a few times. The V gene is TRBV14, the J gene TRBJ2-7, with 7 bases lining up with TRBD1. V shed 1 base and J 4 bases; nucleotides not matched to a gene: 22. The CDR3 is 20 amino acids. From germline, CDR1 is SGHDN and CDR2 FVKESK. As DNA, the CDR3 is TGTGCCAGCAGCCAAGCACACGGCTTTCTACTCCGGGACAGCTTATACGAGCAGTACTTC. The encoded protein is CASSQAHGFLLRDSLYEQYF.

The J gene is TRBJ1-1, the V gene TRBV6-5; D gene uncertain. Trimming took off 0 bases at V and 0 bases at J, with 8 bases between the two ends. The CDR3 runs 15 residues. CDR1 MNHEY and CDR2 SVGAGI come from the germline V gene. The chain's CDR3 is CASSYSGLVNTEAFF. The CDR3 DNA sequence: TGTGCCAGCAGTTACTCTGGACTAGTGAACACTGAAGCTTTCTTT.

The rearrangement joins TRBV6-2 or TRBV6-3 to TRBJ1-1; the D gene is possibly TRBD1 (5 bases). The ends were cut back, 2 bases at V and 4 bases at J, with 11 bases in the middle. CDR3 size: 14 residues. Germline CDR1 is MNHEY and CDR2 is SVGEGT. The CDR3 coding sequence is TGTGCCAGCAGTTACCGTGGGGGGACCACTGAAGCTTTCTTT. It encodes CASSYRGGTTEAFF.

In its sample, this clonotype was seen many times. This sequence joins TRBV6-5 and TRBJ1-2; D uncertain. The V end lost 6 bases, the J end lost 6 bases, and 26 bases lay between the germline ends. CDR1 and CDR2 (germline): MNHEY, SVGAGI. The CDR3 runs to 17 residues. The CDR3 DNA reads as TGTGCCAGCAGGCCAAACGCCGGGAGGTACGGACCGGATGGCTACACCTTC. Protein: CASRPNAGRYGPDGYTF.

This clonotype was recorded many times. The CDR3 DNA reads as TGTGCCAGCAGTTACACCCGGGGTGATCAGCCCCAGCATTTT. Protein product: CASSYTRGDQPQHF. The rearrangement joins TRBV6-5 to TRBJ1-5; D not certain. The V end lost 2 bases, the J end lost 5 bases, and 10 bases lay between the germline ends. There are 14 residues in the CDR3. Germline V CDR1 and CDR2: MNHEY, SVGAGI.

The J gene is TRBJ1-3, the V gene TRBV10-3; D remains unclear. Looked up from germline, CDR1 is ENHRY and CDR2 is SYGVKD. The CDR3 sequence is 15 residues long. Deletions cut 1 base from V and 0 bases from J, with 7 bases between. CDR3 loop: CAISEFFLSGNTIYF. The CDR3 nucleotides read TGTGCCATCAGTGAGTTCTTCCTCTCTGGAAACACCATATATTTT.

In this sample, this clonotype turned up many times. This chain connects TRBV6-2 or TRBV6-3 to TRBJ1-4; D remains ambiguous. V lost 4 bases and J 6 bases, leaving 21 bases between the germline ends. Germline values: CDR1 MNHEY, CDR2 SVGEGT. There are 17 residues in the CDR3. The CDR3 here is CASSSDSQAASYEKLFF. CDR3 nucleotides: TGTGCCAGCAGTTCCGACTCACAAGCAGCATCGTATGAAAAACTGTTTTTT.

The gene calls are TRBV7-9 and TRBJ2-3; 8 bases agree with TRBD2. Germline CDR1 reads SEHNR; CDR2 reads FQNEAQ (reference sequence). The CDR3 contains 14 residues. V trimming: 0 bases; J trimming: 6 bases; junction bases outside the gene matches: 2. CDR3 nucleotides: TGTGCCAGCAGCTTAGCGGGACTAGTGGATACGCAGTATTTT. The encoded protein is CASSLAGLVDTQYF.

This clonotype was seen many times. The chain joins TRBV28 to TRBJ1-5; D perhaps matches TRBD1 (5 bases). Per the germline V gene, CDR1 is MDHEN and CDR2 is SYDVKM. CDR3 length: 16 residues. The V end was cut by 6 bases, the J end by 1 base, with 16 bases between. CDR3 residues: CASSRPGTTSNQPQHF. The CDR3 DNA sequence: TGTGCCAGCAGCCGTCCCGGGACCACAAGCAATCAGCCCCAGCATTTT.

In its sample, this clonotype was seen a few times. The chain employs TRBV6-5 and TRBJ2-3; 10 bases map to TRBD2. In germline, CDR1 is MNHEY, CDR2 SVGAGI. V was clipped by 6 bases and J by 4 bases; unmatched bases: 7. There are 15 residues in the CDR3. CDR3 nucleotide sequence: TGTGCCAGCAGCCCCGCCGGGACTAGCGCAGATACGCAGTATTTT. Translation: CASSPAGTSADTQYF.

This clonotype showed up just a few times. V usage is TRBV2 and J usage is TRBJ1-2, with 9 bases fitting TRBD1. Germline CDR1 SNHLY, CDR2 FYNNEI. V shed 6 bases and J 4 bases; nucleotides not matched to a gene: 9. This CDR3 has 15 amino acids. The CDR3, as DNA: TGTGCCAGCAGCGGGGACAGGGCAGACGGCTATGGCTACACCTTC. Translating gives CASSGDRADGYGYTF.

This clonotype was counted many times. V gene TRBV29-1 combines with J gene TRBJ1-4; D remains unclear. This CDR3 has 14 residues. V shed 4 bases and J shed 0 bases, with 9 bases lying between them. Germline loops: CDR1 SQVTM, CDR2 ANQGSEA. The CDR3 nucleotides read TGCAGCGTTGCAGATCCTGCAACTAATGAAAAACTGTTTTTT. Encoded protein: CSVADPATNEKLFF.

This clonotype has just a few counts. This sequence joins TRBV3-1 and TRBJ2-7, with D perhaps TRBD2 (5 bases). This CDR3 comprises 16 residues. In germline, CDR1 is LGHDT, CDR2 YNNKEL (reference sequence). V dropped 4 bases and J dropped 5 bases, with 21 bases sitting between them. For the CDR3, the DNA is TGTGCCAGCAGCCGCTGCTCCGGGTTTTCCGGGGACGAGCAGTACTTC. Its protein is CASSRCSGFSGDEQYF.

This clonotype appeared a few times. The chain joins TRBV28 to TRBJ2-3; the D gene is possibly TRBD2 (6 bases). With 6 bases removed from V and 7 bases from J, the gap between germline ends came to 26 bases. The CDR3 sequence is 17 residues long. CDR1 and CDR2 from the germline V gene are MDHEN and SYDVKM. CDR3 sequence: CASSPHRDFEYGNTQYF. The CDR3 nucleotides read TGTGCCAGCAGCCCACACCGGGACTTCGAATACGGGAATACGCAGTATTTT.

This clonotype was detected only a few times. The V and J genes are TRBV12-3 or TRBV12-4 and TRBJ2-5; possible D gene TRBD2, 7 bases. The V and J ends lost 2 bases and 3 bases respectively, with 10 bases between them. CDR3 length: 14 residues. The DNA of the CDR3 is TGTGCCAGCAGTTTAAGAGGGGGGGAAGAGACCCAGTACTTC. Its protein product is CASSLRGGEETQYF.

In this sample, this clonotype turned up many times. The chain employs TRBV9 and TRBJ1-1; no firm D call. This CDR3 spans 13 amino acids. Trimming took off 2 bases at V and 3 bases at J, with 8 bases between the two ends. From germline, CDR1 is SGDLS and CDR2 YYNGEE. The CDR3 loop reads CASSVKVDTEAFF. The CDR3 DNA sequence: TGTGCCAGCAGCGTCAAGGTCGACACTGAAGCTTTCTTT. The whole variable domain, filled in from reference TRBV9 and TRBJ1-1, reads DSGVTQTPKHLITATGQRVTLRCSPRSGDLSVYWYQQSLDQGLQFLIQYYNGEERAKGNILERFSAQQFPDLHSELNLSSLELGDSALYFCASSVKVDTEAFFGQGTRLTVV.

This clonotype was seen at least ten times. The chain has TRBV7-6 and TRBJ2-2, with unresolved D. The germline V gene encodes CDR1 SGHVS and CDR2 FNYEAQ. The CDR3 covers 16 residues. V lost 1 base and J 0 bases, leaving 9 bases between the germline ends. CDR3 sequence (DNA): TGTGCCAGCAGCTTAGAGTCTGCACCGAACACCGGGGAGCTGTTTTTT. Amino acids: CASSLESAPNTGELFF. Variable domain in full (rest from reference TRBV7-6 and TRBJ2-2): GAGVSQSPRYKVTKRGQDVALRCDPISGHVSLYWYRQALGQGPEFLTYFNYEAQQDKSGLPNDRFSAERPEGSISTLTIQRTEQRDSAMYRCASSLESAPNTGELFFGEGSRLTVL.

This clonotype was counted many times. V usage is TRBV7-3 and J usage is TRBJ1-4; TRBD1 agrees at 9 bases. This CDR3 spans 13 amino acids. Trimming at V came to 5 bases and at J to 8 bases, leaving 3 bases not matched to a gene. Germline V gene lookup returns CDR1 SGHTA and CDR2 FQGTGA. The CDR3 reads CASSPTGGEKLFF. CDR3 coding DNA: TGTGCCAGCAGCCCTACAGGGGGCGAAAAACTGTTTTTT.

This clonotype was seen ten or more times. The rearrangement links TRBV29-1 to TRBJ1-4, with 9 bases lining up with TRBD1. Germline V gene lookup returns CDR1 SQVTM and CDR2 ANQGSEA. The trim removed 6 bases at V and 6 bases at J, leaving 11 bases unmatched. CDR3 length equals 15 residues. The chain's CDR3 is CSVGPLGQGDEKLFF. CDR3 coding DNA: TGCAGCGTCGGACCCCTGGGACAGGGTGATGAAAAACTGTTTTTT.

The gene calls are TRBV7-9 and TRBJ2-3, with D maybe TRBD1 (5 bases). The CDR3 totals 17 residues. V was clipped by 5 bases and J by 0 bases, with 18 bases between them. Germline V CDR1 and CDR2: SEHNR, FQNEAQ (reference sequence). This chain's CDR3 is CASSPKNRQYSTDTQYF. The CDR3 DNA follows: TGTGCCAGCAGCCCAAAAAATCGACAGTATAGCACAGATACGCAGTATTTT.

The sample holds many counts of this clonotype. The V call is TRBV4-2, the J call TRBJ1-1; D gene ambiguous. CDR3 length equals 15 residues. V was trimmed by 4 bases and J by 0 bases, leaving 12 bases between them. The germline V gene has CDR1 LGHNA and CDR2 YNFKEQ. The CDR3 DNA sequence: TGTGCCAGCAGCCCTAGTCGAGTCATGAACACTGAAGCTTTCTTT. Translating it yields CASSPSRVMNTEAFF.

This clonotype appeared a few times. This chain joins TRBV7-8 and TRBJ2-3; weak D call: TRBD2 (5 bases). This CDR3 region has 16 residues. Germline CDR1 SGHVS, CDR2 FQNEAQ. Trimming stripped 10 bases from V and 0 bases from J, with 20 bases between. Written as DNA, the CDR3 is TGTGCCACCAAACTAGGCTCGGGGTTAAGCACAGATACGCAGTATTTT. Translation: CATKLGSGLSTDTQYF.

Ten or more counts support this clonotype. The CDR3 sequence: CASTLGGNEKLFF. The CDR3 DNA is TGTGCCAGCACCCTTGGAGGCAATGAAAAACTGTTTTTT. V and J are TRBV4-2 and TRBJ1-4; no reliable D call. Trimming stripped 7 bases from V and 5 bases from J, with 11 bases between. Per germline, CDR1 LGHNA and CDR2 YNFKEQ. The CDR3 sequence is 13 residues long.

This clonotype was seen at least ten times. The chain is built from TRBV28 and TRBJ1-6, with TRBD1 identical over 8 bases. The CDR3 contains 16 residues. Trimming removed 6 bases from V and 6 bases from J; junction bases left unmatched: 10. Germline CDR1 MDHEN, CDR2 SYDVKM. The CDR3 DNA follows: TGTGCCAGCAGCATCCCAGGACAGGGCTTTAATTCACCCCTCCACTTT. Encoded protein: CASSIPGQGFNSPLHF.

This clonotype was counted ten times or more. This chain connects TRBV11-3 to TRBJ1-2; D is possibly TRBD1 (6 bases). The CDR3 loop spans 15 amino acids. V lost 1 base to trimming and J lost 4 bases, with 13 bases between them. CDR1 SGHNT and CDR2 YENEEA come from the germline V gene. CDR3 DNA sequence: TGTGCCAGCAGCTTAGTAAACAGGGTTTCCTATGGCTACACCTTC. Translation: CASSLVNRVSYGYTF. The full variable domain, its missing parts supplied by reference TRBV11-3 and TRBJ1-2, is EAGVVQSPRYKIIEKKQPVAFWCNPISGHNTLYWYLQNLGQGPELLIRYENEEAVDDSQLPKDRFSAERLKGVDSTLKIQPAELGDSAVYLCASSLVNRVSYGYTFGSGTRLTVV.